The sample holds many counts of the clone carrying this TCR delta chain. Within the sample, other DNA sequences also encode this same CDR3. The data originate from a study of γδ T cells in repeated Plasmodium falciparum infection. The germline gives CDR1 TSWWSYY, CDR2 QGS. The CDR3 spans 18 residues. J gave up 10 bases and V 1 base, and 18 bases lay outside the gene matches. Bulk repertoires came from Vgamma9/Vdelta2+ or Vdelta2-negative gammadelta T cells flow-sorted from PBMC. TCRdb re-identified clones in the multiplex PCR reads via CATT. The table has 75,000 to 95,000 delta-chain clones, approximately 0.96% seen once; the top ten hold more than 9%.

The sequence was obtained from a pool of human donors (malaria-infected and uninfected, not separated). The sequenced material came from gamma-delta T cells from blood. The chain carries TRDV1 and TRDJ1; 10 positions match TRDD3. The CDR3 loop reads CALGERNFGGIRNAGLIF. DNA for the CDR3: TGTGCTCTTGGGGAACGAAACTTTGGGGGGATACGAAATGCTGGACTCATCTTT.